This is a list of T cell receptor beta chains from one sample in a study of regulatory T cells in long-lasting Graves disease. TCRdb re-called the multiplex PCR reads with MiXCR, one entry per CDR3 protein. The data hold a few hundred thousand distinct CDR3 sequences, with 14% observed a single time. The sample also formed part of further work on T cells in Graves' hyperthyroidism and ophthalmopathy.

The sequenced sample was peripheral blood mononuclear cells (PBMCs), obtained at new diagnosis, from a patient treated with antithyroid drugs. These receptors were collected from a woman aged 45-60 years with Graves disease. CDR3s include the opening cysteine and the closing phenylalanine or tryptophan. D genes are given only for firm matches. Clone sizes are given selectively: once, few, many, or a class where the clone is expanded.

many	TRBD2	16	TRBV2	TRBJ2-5	TGTGCCAGCAGGGTAACATTACTAGCGGCCCAAGAGACCCAGTACTTC	CASRVTLLAAQETQYF
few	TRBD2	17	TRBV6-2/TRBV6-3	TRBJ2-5	TGTGCCAGCAGTTACTCACCTAGCGGGCTCTCGACAGAGACCCAGTACTTC	CASSYSPSGLSTETQYF
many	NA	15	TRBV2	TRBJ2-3	TGTGCCAGCAGTGTGGGGTTAACTAGCACAGATACGCAGTATTTT	CASSVGLTSTDTQYF
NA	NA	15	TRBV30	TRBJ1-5	TGTGCCTGGAGTGGAGGACCGGCAGGGTTTCAGCCCCAGCATTTT	CAWSGGPAGFQPQHF
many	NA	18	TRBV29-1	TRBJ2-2	TGCAGCGTTGAACGGCGGGCGGTCGGGCGAGTGGGCACCGGGGAGCTGTTTTTT	CSVERRAVGRVGTGELFF
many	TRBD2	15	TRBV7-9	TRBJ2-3	TGTGCCAGCAGCTCCGCTAGCGGACGCACAGATACGCAGTATTTT	CASSSASGRTDTQYF
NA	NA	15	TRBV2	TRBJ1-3	TGTGCCAGCAGTGAACAGGGGAGAATGGGAAACACCATATATTTT	CASSEQGRMGNTIYF
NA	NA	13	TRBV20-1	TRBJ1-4	TGCAGTGCCAGAGTTGCAACTAATGAAAAACTGTTTTTT	CSARVATNEKLFF
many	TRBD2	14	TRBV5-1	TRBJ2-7	TGCGCCAGCAGACAGGCTAGCGGACTTTACGAGCAGTACTTC	CASRQASGLYEQYF
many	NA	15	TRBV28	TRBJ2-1	TGTGCCAGCAACCTCCCCGGTGTTGATAACAATGAGCAGTTCTTC	CASNLPGVDNNEQFF
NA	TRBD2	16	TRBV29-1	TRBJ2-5	TGCAGCGTTGAAGGGGGTGTGGGCGGGAGGTGGGAGACCCAGTACTTC	CSVEGGVGGRWETQYF
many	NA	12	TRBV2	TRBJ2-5	TGTGCCAGCAGTGGACAGCAAGAGACCCAGTACTTC	CASSGQQETQYF
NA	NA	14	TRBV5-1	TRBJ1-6	TGCGCCAGCAATCTTGGGGGGCCGGGGTCACCCCTCCACTTT	CASNLGGPGSPLHF
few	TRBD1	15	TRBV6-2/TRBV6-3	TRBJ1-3	TGTGCCAGCAAATTGGACAGGGCCTCTGGAAACACCATATATTTT	CASKLDRASGNTIYF
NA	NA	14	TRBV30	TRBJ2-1	TGTGCCTGGAGTGTATCGCTCCTCTACAATGAGCAGTTCTTC	CAWSVSLLYNEQFF
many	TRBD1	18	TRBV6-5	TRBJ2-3	TGTGCCAGCAGTTACTCGATCCCGGGACAGGGGCTTTGGGGTACGCAGTATTTT	CASSYSIPGQGLWGTQYF
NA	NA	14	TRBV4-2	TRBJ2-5	TGTGCCAGCAGCCAAGTAAGGGACCAAGAGACCCAGTACTTC	CASSQVRDQETQYF
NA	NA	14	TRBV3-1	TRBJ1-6	TGTGCCAGCAGACAGGCCGATAATAATTCACCCCTCCACTTT	CASRQADNNSPLHF
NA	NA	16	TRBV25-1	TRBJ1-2	TGTGCCAGCAGTGAGCCTCAGGGAGTCGGGGGCTATGGCTACACCTTC	CASSEPQGVGGYGYTF
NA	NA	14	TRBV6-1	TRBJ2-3	TGTGCCAGCAGCCCAGGGGAACCCACAGATACGCAGTATTTT	CASSPGEPTDTQYF
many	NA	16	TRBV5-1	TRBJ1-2	TGCGCCAGCAGCTTGGAGGCGAGACAGGCAAACTATGGCTACACCTTC	CASSLEARQANYGYTF
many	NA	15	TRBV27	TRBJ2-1	TGTGCCAGCAGTATGGGGGTGGGACTTTACAATGAGCAGTTCTTC	CASSMGVGLYNEQFF